Sequencing of this T cell receptor beta chain was carried out in a study of cytomegalovirus exposure and HLA in healthy donors (dated by TCRdb to about 2017). At the level of the whole study: According to a later analysis, one platform produced both the roughly 130 validation repertoires and the 550 to 800 repertoires of the first cohort. A separate validation cohort of over 95 different subjects was used in addition to the 666-subject first cohort. The study aimed to test whether signatures of past pathogen exposure could be identified by cataloging public T cell receptors. High-throughput TCR immunosequencing, statistical association of individual TCRs with disease status, and machine learning were combined to predict cytomegalovirus infection status. Here is what the overall study found, with its caveats: The study gave a list of under 200 TCR beta chains associated with cytomegalovirus. A later analysis lacked HLA typing for the validation cohort, so it scored co-occurrence in that cohort across all 120 or so repertoires. While some public TCRs were present in many individuals, most TCR sequences turned up only very rarely across donors. Subsequent analysis determined that TCRs grouped into clusters in the first cohort also showed a tendency toward co-occurrence across the 90 to 150 validation repertoires, and 85% to 95% of cluster scores exceeded 0. The authors suggested that the approach could potentially be extended to other disease states and immunological phenotypes. Cytomegalovirus status was reported to be diagnosed by the classifier with high specificity and sensitivity in both the original and validation cohorts. A few of the identified cytomegalovirus-associated TCR beta chains were confirmed in vitro to be specific for cytomegalovirus antigens.

Preparation of the library involved the immunoSEQ multiplex PCR assay. From the authors' description of their analysis: A statistical classification framework was built to diagnose cytomegalovirus status from the catalog of TCR beta chain sequences. This immuneACCESS table, as held by TCRdb, lists in-frame sequences with V and J called but not all clones. Of the missing ones, under half trace to an unresolved V gene in checked studies; the others have no known cause. V, J and clone size reflect that table, while D and trimming were determined from the DNA. This sample lists some 260,000 clones; about 90% were detected once. The top ten clonotypes cover 3.1% of the sample. As regards this clone: The antigen it binds to is not known. Base qualities were left out, and no much larger clone turns up one base away.

The donors belonged to the validation cohort of 90 to 150 subjects, which was separate from the roughly 680-subject first cohort. The receptor was isolated from a woman in her twenties or thirties in good health and CMV-seronegative. The sequenced sample was PBMCs.

The CDR3 protein sequence reads: CASSGTSGTRVTGELFF. The sequenced DNA: TGTGCCAGCAGTGGGACTAGCGGGACTCGGGTCACCGGGGAGCTGTTTTTT. The chain uses TRBV28 and TRBJ2-2; 13 nucleotides in the junction match TRBD2. Clipping removes 5 bases from V and 4 bases from J, with 7 as the unmatched junction base count. Measured from the cysteine to the phenylalanine, the CDR3 is 17 residues long. CDR3 DNA only is kept here, 51 bases in frame from base 1. In the germline V gene, CDR1 corresponds to MDHEN and CDR2 to SYDVKM.